This TCR beta chain was captured by sequencing in a study of shared clonotypes between healthy human individuals. The germline gives CDR1 SGHNT, CDR2 YYREEE (reference sequence). Trimming took 0 bases from V and 0 from J; bases not matched to a gene: 2. The CDR3 has 16 amino acids. Sequenced by immunoSEQ multiplex PCR; TCRdb stores in-frame clones only, minus some. The sample carries around 2,000,000 clones, roughly 94% recorded once. Sequencing was performed on naive CD4+ T cells sorted from blood. Subset specified: CD45RA+ positively selected. The TCR was taken from a man between 18 and 35 years old in good health. The chain employs TRBV5-4 and TRBJ2-1, with 8 bases lining up with TRBD1. CDR3 in DNA: TGTGCCAGCAGCTTGGGACAGGGGATCTCCTACAATGAGCAGTTCTTC. Translating it yields CASSLGQGISYNEQFF.